The text below deals with one TCR beta chain. In the source study's methods: Estimated nucleated cell counts came from reference gene primer amplification. The assay was immunoSEQ multiplex PCR, and TCRdb's table has in-frame clones only and misses some. The V and J calls and clone size come from that table; D and trimming were worked out from the DNA. Of approximately 63,000 clones in the sample, approximately 79% are singletons; the top ten hold 5.5%. This entry belongs to a study of blood T cell repertoires in COVID-19. For the study at large: COVID-19 samples collected from the United States, Italy and Spain covered acute and convalescent phases. T cells, B-cell-depleted T cells, or PBMCs provided the cDNA or gDNA that served as material.

Germline trimming cut 4 bases from V and 1 base from J; bases unmatched to any gene: 5. CDR1 is SGHRS, CDR2 YFSETQ, per germline. This CDR3 is built from 14 residues. This receptor was identified in an older woman with acute or convalescent COVID-19. This sequence joins TRBV5-1 and TRBJ2-7; TRBD1 matches at 7 bases. Sequencing input: peripheral blood. The chain's CDR3 is CASSTGTASYEQYF. The CDR3 DNA is TGCGCCAGCAGCACCGGGACAGCATCCTACGAGCAGTACTTC.